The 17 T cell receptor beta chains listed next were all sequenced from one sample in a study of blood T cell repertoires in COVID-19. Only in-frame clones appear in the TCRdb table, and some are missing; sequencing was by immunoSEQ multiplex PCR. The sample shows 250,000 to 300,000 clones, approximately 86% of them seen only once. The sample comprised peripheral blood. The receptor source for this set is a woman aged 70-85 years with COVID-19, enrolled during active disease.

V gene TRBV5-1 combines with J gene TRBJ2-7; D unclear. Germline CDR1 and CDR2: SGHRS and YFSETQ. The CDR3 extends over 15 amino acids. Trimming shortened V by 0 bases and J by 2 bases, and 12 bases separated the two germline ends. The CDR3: CASSLGGVNPYEQYF. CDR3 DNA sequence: TGCGCCAGCAGCTTGGGAGGAGTGAATCCCTACGAGCAGTACTTC. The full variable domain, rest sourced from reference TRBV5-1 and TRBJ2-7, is KAGVTQTPRYLIKTRGQQVTLSCSPISGHRSVSWYQQTPGQGLQFLFEYFSETQRNKGNFPGRFSGRQFSNSRSEMNVSTLELGDSALYLCASSLGGVNPYEQYFGPGTRLTVT.

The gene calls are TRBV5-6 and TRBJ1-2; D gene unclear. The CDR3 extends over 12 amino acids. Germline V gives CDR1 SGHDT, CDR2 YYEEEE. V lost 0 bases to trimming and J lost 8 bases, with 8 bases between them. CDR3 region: CASSLAAGGYTF. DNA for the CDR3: TGTGCCAGCAGCTTGGCCGCAGGAGGCTACACCTTC.

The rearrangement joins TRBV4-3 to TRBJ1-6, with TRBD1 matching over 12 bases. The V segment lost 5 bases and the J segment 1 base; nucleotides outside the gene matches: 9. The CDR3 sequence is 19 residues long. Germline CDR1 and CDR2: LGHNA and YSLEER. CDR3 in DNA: TGCGCCAGCAGCATGCGGGACAGGGGGCTTAATTCCTATAATTCACCCCTCCACTTT. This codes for CASSMRDRGLNSYNSPLHF.

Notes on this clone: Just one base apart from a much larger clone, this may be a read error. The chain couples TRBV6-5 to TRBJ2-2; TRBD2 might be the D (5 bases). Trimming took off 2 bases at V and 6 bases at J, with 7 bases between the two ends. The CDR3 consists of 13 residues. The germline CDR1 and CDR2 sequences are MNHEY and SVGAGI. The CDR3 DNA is TGTGCCAGCAGTTACAAGAGGGCCGGGGAGCTGTTTTTT. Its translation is CASSYKRAGELFF.

CDR3 protein: CASSQAAGPPYNEQFF. The CDR3 DNA sequence: TGCGCCAGCAGCCAAGCCGCGGGCCCACCCTACAATGAGCAGTTCTTC. This sequence joins TRBV4-1 and TRBJ2-1; maybe TRBD2 (5 bases). Looked up from germline, CDR1 is MGHRA and CDR2 is YSYEKL. This CDR3 comprises 16 residues. Between the trimmed V and J ends, which lost 1 base and 2 bases, there was a span of 12 bases.

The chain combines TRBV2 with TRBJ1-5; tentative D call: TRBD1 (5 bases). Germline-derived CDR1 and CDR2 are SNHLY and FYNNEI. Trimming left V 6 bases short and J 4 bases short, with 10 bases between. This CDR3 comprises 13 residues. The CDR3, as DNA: TGTGCCAGCAGCCAGGGTGGAAATCAGCCCCAGCATTTT. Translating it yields CASSQGGNQPQHF.

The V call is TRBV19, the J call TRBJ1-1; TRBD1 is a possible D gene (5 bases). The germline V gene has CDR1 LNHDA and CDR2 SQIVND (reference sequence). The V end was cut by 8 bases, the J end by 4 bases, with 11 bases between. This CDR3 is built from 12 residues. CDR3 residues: CASLAGATEAFF. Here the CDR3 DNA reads TGTGCCAGTCTGGCTGGGGCCACTGAAGCTTTCTTT.

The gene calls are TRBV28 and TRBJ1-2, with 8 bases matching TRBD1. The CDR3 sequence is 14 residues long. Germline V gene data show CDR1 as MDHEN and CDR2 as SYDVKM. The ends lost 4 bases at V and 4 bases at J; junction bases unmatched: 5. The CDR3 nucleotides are TGTGCCAGCAGTTCGATCCAGGGGGCCTATGGCTACACCTTC. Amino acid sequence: CASSSIQGAYGYTF.

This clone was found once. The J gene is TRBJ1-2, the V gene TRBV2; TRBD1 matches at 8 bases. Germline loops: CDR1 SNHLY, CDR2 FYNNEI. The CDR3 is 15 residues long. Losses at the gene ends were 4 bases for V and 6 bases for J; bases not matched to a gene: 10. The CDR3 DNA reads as TGTGCCAGCAGTGTCTACAGGGGGGGCCTGGATGGCTACACCTTC. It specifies CASSVYRGGLDGYTF.

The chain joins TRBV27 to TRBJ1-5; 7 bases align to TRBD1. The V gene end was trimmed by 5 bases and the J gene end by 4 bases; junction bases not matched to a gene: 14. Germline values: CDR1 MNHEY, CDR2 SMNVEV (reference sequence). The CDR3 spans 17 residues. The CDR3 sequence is CASSATSGTAGNQPQHF. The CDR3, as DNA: TGTGCCAGCAGTGCCACTAGCGGGACAGCTGGGAATCAGCCCCAGCATTTT.

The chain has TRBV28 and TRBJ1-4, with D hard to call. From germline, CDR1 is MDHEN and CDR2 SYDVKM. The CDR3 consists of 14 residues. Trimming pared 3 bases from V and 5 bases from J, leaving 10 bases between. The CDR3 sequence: CASSFSPENEKLFF. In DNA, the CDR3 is TGTGCCAGCAGTTTTTCCCCGGAGAATGAAAAACTGTTTTTT.

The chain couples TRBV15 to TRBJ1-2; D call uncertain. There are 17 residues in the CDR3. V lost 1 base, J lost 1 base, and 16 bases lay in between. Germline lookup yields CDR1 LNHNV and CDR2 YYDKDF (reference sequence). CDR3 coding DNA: TGTGCCACCAGCAGAGGGACTTCCTTTACAGATAACTATGGCTACACCTTC. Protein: CATSRGTSFTDNYGYTF.

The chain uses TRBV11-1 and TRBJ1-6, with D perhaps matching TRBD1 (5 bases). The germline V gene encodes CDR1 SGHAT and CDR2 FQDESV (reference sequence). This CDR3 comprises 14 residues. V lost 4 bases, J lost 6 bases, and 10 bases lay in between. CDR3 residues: CASSSTAPNSPLHF. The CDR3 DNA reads TGTGCCAGCAGCTCGACAGCGCCTAATTCACCCCTCCACTTT.

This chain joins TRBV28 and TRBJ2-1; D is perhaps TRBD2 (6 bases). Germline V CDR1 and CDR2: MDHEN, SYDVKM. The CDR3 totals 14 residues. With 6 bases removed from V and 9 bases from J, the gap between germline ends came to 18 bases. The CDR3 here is CASSPPGEVGEQFF. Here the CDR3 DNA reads TGTGCCAGCAGCCCCCCCGGGGAGGTGGGTGAGCAGTTCTTC.

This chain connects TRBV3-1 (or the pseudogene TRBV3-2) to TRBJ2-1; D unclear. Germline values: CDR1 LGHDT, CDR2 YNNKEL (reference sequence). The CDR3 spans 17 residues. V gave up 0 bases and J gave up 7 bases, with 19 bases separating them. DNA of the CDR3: TGTGCCAGCAGCCAAGATTTCCATCTAGTAGGTTCTAATGAGCAGTTCTTC. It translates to CASSQDFHLVGSNEQFF.

The CDR3 region is CATSDYTGNGGYTF. The DNA for the CDR3 is TGTGCCACCAGTGATTACACAGGAAACGGTGGCTACACCTTC. The rearrangement links TRBV24-1 to TRBJ1-2, with TRBD1 as a possible D gene (5 bases). From germline, CDR1 is KGHDR and CDR2 SFDVKD. Trimming cost V 2 bases and J 7 bases, with 13 bases left between them. The CDR3 has 14 amino acids.

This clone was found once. Written as DNA, the CDR3 is TGTGCCAGCAGCGTAGCTGATAGCCCCTATGGCTACACCTTC. It is translated as CASSVADSPYGYTF. The chain is built from TRBV9 and TRBJ1-2, with unresolved D. V dropped 0 bases and J dropped 4 bases, with 10 bases sitting between them. The CDR3 totals 14 residues. Germline V gives CDR1 SGDLS, CDR2 YYNGEE.